Measured by frequency, the clone carrying this TCR beta chain is medium-sized. Its antigen is still unknown. Each patient with active arthritis gave synovial fluid along with matched peripheral blood. The repertoire was sequenced with immunoSEQ multiplex PCR; TCRdb's copy has only in-frame clones and lacks some. This table lists 2,000 to 2,500 clones. This sample is drawn from a study of synovial regulatory T cells in juvenile arthritis. CDR3 length: 14 amino acids. Only the protein is on record. Germline V gene lookup returns CDR1 SGHDT and CDR2 YYEEEE. Study observations and caveats: Synovial Tregs shared more CDR3 sequences with iaTregs than other blood Tregs.

What was sequenced was Treg cells from the synovium. The clonotype comes from a donor aged 2-30 years with juvenile idiopathic arthritis. The chain employs TRBV5-6 and TRBJ1-2. CDR3 residues: CASSSPGPFYGYTF.